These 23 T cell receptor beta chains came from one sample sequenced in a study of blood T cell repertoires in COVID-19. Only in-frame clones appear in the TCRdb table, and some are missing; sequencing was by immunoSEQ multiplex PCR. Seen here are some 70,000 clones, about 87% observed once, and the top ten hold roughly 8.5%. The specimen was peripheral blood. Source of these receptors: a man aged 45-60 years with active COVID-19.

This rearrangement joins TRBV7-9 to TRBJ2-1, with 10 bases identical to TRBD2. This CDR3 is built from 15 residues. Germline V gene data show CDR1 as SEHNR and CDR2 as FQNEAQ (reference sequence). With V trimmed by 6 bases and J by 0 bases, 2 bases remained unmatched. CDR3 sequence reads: CASRQRGGSYNEQFF. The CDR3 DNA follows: TGTGCCAGCAGGCAGCGGGGGGGCTCCTACAATGAGCAGTTCTTC. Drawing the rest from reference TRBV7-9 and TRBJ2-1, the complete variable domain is DTGVSQNPRHKITKRGQNVTFRCDPISEHNRLYWYRQTLGQGPEFLTYFQNEAQLEKSRLLSDRFSAERPKGSFSTLEIQRTEQGDSAMYLCASRQRGGSYNEQFFGPGTRLTVL.

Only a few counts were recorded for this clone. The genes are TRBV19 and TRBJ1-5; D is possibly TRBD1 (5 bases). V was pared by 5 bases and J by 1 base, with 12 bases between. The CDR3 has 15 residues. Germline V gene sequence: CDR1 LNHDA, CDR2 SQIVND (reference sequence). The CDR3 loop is CASSWGRASNQPQHF. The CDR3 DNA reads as TGTGCCAGTAGTTGGGGCAGGGCGAGCAATCAGCCCCAGCATTTT.

CDR3 bases: TGTGCCTGGAGCGCCATGACAGGGGTCTATAATTCACCCCTCCACTTT. Amino acid sequence: CAWSAMTGVYNSPLHF. The chain combines TRBV30 with TRBJ1-6, with TRBD1 matching over 8 bases. The CDR3 is 16 amino acids. Germline CDR1 and CDR2: GTSNPN and SVGIG (reference sequence). The ends lost 3 bases at V and 3 bases at J; junction bases unmatched: 7.

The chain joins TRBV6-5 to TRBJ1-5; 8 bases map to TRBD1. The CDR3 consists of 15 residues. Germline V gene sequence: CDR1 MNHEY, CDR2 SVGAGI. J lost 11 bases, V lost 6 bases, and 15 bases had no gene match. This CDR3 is CASSPTGALHGAQHF. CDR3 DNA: TGTGCCAGCAGCCCGACAGGGGCCCTACACGGGGCCCAGCATTTT.

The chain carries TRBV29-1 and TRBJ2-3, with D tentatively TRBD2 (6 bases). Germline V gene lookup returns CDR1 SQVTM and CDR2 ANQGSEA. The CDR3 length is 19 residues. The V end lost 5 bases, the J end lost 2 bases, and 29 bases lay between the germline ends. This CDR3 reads CSVPYRGSGPRVYTDTQYF. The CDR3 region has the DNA TGCAGCGTTCCTTATCGGGGGAGCGGCCCTCGGGTTTACACAGATACGCAGTATTTT.

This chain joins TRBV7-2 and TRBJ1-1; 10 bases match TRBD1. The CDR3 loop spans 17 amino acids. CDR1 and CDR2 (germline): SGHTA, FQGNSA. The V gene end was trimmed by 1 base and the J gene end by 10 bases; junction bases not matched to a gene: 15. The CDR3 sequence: CASSLVGIWDRGPPAFF. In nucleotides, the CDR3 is TGTGCCAGCAGCTTAGTAGGTATTTGGGACAGGGGTCCACCAGCTTTCTTT.

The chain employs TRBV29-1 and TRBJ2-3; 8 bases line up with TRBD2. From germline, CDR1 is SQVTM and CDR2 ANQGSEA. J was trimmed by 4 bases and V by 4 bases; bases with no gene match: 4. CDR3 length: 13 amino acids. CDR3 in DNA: TGCAGCGTTGGGGCGGGAGGCCCAGATACGCAGTATTTT. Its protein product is CSVGAGGPDTQYF.

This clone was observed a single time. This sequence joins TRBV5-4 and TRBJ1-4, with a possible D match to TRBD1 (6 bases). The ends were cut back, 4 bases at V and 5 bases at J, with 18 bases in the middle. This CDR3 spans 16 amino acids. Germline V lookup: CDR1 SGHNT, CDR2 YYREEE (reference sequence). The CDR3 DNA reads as TGTGCCAGCAGCAAGGGGACAATCGGGGGGAATGAAAAACTGTTTTTT. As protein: CASSKGTIGGNEKLFF.

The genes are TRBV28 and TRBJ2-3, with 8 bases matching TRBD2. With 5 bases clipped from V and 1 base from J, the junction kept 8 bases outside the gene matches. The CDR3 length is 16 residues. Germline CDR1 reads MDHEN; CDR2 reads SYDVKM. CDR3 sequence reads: CASSPLLAGRTDTQYF. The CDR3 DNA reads TGTGCCAGCAGTCCCCTGCTAGCGGGCCGCACAGATACGCAGTATTTT.

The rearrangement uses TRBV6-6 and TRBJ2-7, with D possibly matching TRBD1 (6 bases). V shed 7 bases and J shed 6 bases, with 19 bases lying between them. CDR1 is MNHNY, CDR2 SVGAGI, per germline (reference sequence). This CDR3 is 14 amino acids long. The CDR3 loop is CASTWDGRGSEQYF. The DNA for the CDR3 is TGTGCCAGCACCTGGGATGGCAGGGGATCCGAGCAGTACTTC.

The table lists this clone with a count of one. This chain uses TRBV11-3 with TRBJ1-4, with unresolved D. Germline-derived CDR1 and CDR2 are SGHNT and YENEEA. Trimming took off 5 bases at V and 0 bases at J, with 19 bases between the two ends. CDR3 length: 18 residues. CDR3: CASSPPERVDATNEKLFF. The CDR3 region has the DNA TGTGCCAGCAGCCCACCCGAGAGGGTAGATGCAACTAATGAAAAACTGTTTTTT.

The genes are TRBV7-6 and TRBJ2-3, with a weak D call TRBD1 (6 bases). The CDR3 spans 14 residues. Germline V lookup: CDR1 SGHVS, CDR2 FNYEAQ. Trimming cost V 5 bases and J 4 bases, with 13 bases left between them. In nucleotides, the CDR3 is TGTGCCAGCAGCCGACAGGTCGTTTCAGATACGCAGTATTTT. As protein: CASSRQVVSDTQYF.

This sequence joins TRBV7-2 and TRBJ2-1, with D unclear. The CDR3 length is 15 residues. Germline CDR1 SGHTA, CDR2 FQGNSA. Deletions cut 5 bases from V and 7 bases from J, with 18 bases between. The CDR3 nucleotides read TGTGCCAGCAGCCTCCGTAACTCCCGAGGTAATGAGCAGTTCTTC. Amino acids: CASSLRNSRGNEQFF. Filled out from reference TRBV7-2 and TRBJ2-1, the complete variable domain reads GAGVSQSPSNKVTEKGKDVELRCDPISGHTALYWYRQSLGQGLEFLIYFQGNSAPDKSGLPSDRFSAERTGGSVSTLTIQRTQQEDSAVYLCASSLRNSRGNEQFFGPGTRLTVL.

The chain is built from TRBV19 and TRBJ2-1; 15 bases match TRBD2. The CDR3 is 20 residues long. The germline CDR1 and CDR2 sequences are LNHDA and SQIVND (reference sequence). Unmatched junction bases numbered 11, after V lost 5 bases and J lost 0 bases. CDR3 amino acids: CASSPLRGTSGGSSYNEQFF. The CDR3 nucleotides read TGTGCCAGTAGTCCACTCCGGGGGACTAGCGGGGGGAGCTCCTACAATGAGCAGTTCTTC. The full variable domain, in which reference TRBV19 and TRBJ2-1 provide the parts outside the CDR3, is DGGITQSPKYLFRKEGQNVTLSCEQNLNHDAMYWYRQDPGQGLRLIYYSQIVNDFQKGDIAEGYSVSREKKESFPLTVTSAQKNPTAFYLCASSPLRGTSGGSSYNEQFFGPGTRLTVL.

The CDR3 sequence is CASSSTGGKETQYF. The CDR3 bases are TGCGCCAGCAGCTCTACAGGGGGTAAAGAGACCCAGTACTTC. The V gene is TRBV5-1, the J gene TRBJ2-5; 8 nucleotides line up with TRBD1. Trimming took 3 bases from V and 3 from J; bases not matched to a gene: 4. The CDR3 is made up of 14 amino acids. Germline V lookup: CDR1 SGHRS, CDR2 YFSETQ.

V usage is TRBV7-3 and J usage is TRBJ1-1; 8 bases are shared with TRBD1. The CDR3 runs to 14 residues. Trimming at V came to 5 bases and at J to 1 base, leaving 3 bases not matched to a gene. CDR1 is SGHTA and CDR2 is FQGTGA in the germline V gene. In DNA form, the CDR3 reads TGTGCCAGCAGCCCAGGGGGCAGGAACACTGAAGCTTTCTTT. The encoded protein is CASSPGGRNTEAFF.

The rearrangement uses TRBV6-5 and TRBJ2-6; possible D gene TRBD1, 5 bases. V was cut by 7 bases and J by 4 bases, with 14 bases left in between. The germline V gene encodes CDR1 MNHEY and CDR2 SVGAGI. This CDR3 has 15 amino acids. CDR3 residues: CASIQAGSGANVLTF. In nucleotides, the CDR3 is TGTGCCAGCATACAAGCAGGGTCCGGGGCCAACGTCCTGACTTTC.

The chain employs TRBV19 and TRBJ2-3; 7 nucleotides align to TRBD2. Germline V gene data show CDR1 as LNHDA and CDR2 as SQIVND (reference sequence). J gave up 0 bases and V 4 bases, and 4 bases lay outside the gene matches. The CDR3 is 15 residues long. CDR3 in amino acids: CASSRSGTSTDTQYF. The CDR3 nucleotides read TGTGCCAGTAGTAGGAGCGGGACTAGCACAGATACGCAGTATTTT.

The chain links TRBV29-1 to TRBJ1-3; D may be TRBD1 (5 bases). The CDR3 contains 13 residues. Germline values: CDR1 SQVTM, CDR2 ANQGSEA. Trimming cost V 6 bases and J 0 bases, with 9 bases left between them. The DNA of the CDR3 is TGCAGCGTGGGGGGGGGCTCTGGAAACACCATATATTTT. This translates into CSVGGGSGNTIYF.

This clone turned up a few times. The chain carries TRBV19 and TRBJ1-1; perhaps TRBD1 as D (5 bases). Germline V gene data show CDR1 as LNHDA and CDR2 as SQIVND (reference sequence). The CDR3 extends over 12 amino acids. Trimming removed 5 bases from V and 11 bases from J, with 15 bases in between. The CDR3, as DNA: TGTGCCAGTAGTGATTCAGGGAGGACGGCTTTCTTT. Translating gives CASSDSGRTAFF.

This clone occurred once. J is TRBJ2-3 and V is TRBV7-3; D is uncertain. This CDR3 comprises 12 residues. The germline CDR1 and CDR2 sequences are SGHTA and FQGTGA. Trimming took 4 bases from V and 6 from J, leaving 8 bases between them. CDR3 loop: CASSSPGDTQYF. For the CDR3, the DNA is TGTGCCAGCAGCTCCCCTGGCGATACGCAGTATTTT. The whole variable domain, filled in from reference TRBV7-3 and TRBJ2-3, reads GAGVSQTPSNKVTEKGKYVELRCDPISGHTALYWYRQSLGQGPEFLIYFQGTGAADDSGLPNDRFFAVRPEGSVSTLKIQRTERGDSAVYLCASSSPGDTQYFGPGTRLTVL.

CDR3 loop: CASSHLDIYEQYF. The CDR3 nucleotides are TGTGCCAGCAGCCACCTCGACATCTACGAGCAGTACTTC. This sequence joins TRBV6-6 and TRBJ2-7; D unclear. V was trimmed by 6 bases and J by 3 bases, leaving 12 bases between them. Germline V gene lookup returns CDR1 MNHNY and CDR2 SVGAGI (reference sequence). There are 13 residues in the CDR3.

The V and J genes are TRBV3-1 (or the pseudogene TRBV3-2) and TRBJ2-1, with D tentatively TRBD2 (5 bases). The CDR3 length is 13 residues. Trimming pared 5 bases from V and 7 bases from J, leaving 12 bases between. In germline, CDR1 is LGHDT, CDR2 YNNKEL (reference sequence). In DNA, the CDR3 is TGTGCCAGCAGCTTCATCACTAGGAATGAGCAGTTCTTC. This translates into CASSFITRNEQFF.